This T cell receptor (beta chain) comes out of a study of OX40 agonist ivuxolimab in advanced cancers. For context, the study as a whole: Ivuxolimab was an agonistic, fully human IgG2 monoclonal antibody directed against OX40 (CD134), a costimulatory receptor. Intravenous ivuxolimab was administered to patients every 2 weeks at six dose levels: 0.01, 0.1, 0.3, 1.5, 3 and 10 mg/kg. Of the roughly 50 dose-escalation patients, hepatocellular carcinoma was present in roughly 19, melanoma in approximately 15, renal cell carcinoma in 9 and head and neck cancer in 9. In the dose-escalation cohort, around 80% of patients were male, and the mean age was roughly 60 years with a range of roughly 20 to 80. Prior anti-PD-1, anti-PD-L1 or anti-CTLA-4 therapy was permitted, and checkpoint inhibitors had been received by more than 35% of dose-escalation patients. Partial responses were achieved by three dose-escalation patients, of whom one had hepatocellular carcinoma and two had cutaneous melanoma. The purpose of peripheral TCRbeta sequencing was to test whether ivuxolimab changed TCR sequence diversity and led to clonal T-cell expansion. The paper reports the monotherapy dose-escalation portion (N of about 51 patients) of the phase I ivuxolimab trial.

Genomic DNA was extracted from sorted cells for sequencing of the TCRbeta CDR3 region. The immunoSEQ Assay was used to sequence the TCRbeta CDR3 regions. TCRdb provides this immuneACCESS table in a form limited to in-frame rearrangements. Some clones are lacking; in checked studies, under half of them reflect an unresolved V gene, and why the rest are absent is not known. In all, the sample holds 80,000 to 100,000 clones, and approximately 87% of those were seen once. More than 5% of the sample lies in the top ten. CDR1 and CDR2, per the germline V gene (reference sequence), are MNHEY and SMNVEV. V is clipped by 2 bases and J by 4 bases, and the sequence between their germline boundaries is 9 bases long. The CDR3 starts with the cysteine, ends with the phenylalanine, and has 14 residues. Only CDR3 DNA remains: 42 bases, in frame from the first base. The paper's findings and limits, for the study overall: Low levels of normalized T-cell clonal expansion were also seen in some patients who did not respond. Partial responders in the 0.1-3.0 mg/kg groups had among the lowest normalized peripheral clonal expansion, especially among CD8+ T cells. At doses of 0.1 to 3.0 mg/kg, clonal expansion of both CD4+ and CD8+ blood T cells was observed from baseline to week 6. Which antigens the clonally expanded peripheral T cells were specific for was not determined. After ivuxolimab, more expanded clones were found on average in CD8+ T cells than in CD4+ T cells.

The trial excluded patients who had a history of autoimmune disease or who were on systemic immunosuppression. Peripheral blood for TCR sequencing was collected from all dose cohorts at baseline, on cycle 4 day 1, and on cycle 7 day 1. The samples were taken from a phase I, first-in-human, multicenter, open-label dose-escalation trial of ivuxolimab. Adults with locally advanced or metastatic melanoma, renal cell carcinoma, hepatocellular carcinoma or head and neck squamous cell carcinoma were enrolled in the trial. Before TCR sequencing, CD4+ T cells and CD8+ T cells were sorted from peripheral blood as separate populations. On this clone itself: The specificity of this receptor is unknown. Base qualities are missing; no much larger clone stands one base away.

The sequence is built from TRBV27 and TRBJ1-3, with the D gene uncertain. This clonotype was sampled from an adult with an advanced solid tumor such as melanoma, head and neck, liver or kidney cancer. Specimen: CD4+ or CD8+ T cells sorted from blood, collected in a trial of the OX40 agonist ivuxolimab. The nucleotides are TGTGCCAGCAGTTTAGGAGGGAACGGAAACACCATATATTTT. It codes for CASSLGGNGNTIYF.